The 2 T cell receptor beta chains listed next were all sequenced from one sample in a study of cytomegalovirus exposure and HLA in healthy donors. In the PCR, 60 Vbeta and 13 Jbeta primers were used. The assay was immunoSEQ multiplex PCR, and TCRdb's table has in-frame clones only and misses some. The profile shows about 190,000 clones, over 70% of them singletons. Sequencing used PBMCs. The receptors originated from a woman younger than 35 in good health and CMV-seropositive.

This clone has a single count. V is TRBV5-8 and J is TRBJ2-3, with a tentative D call TRBD1 (5 bases). The germline gives CDR1 SGHTS, CDR2 YDEGEE. V was trimmed by 5 bases and J by 2 bases, leaving 15 bases between them. The CDR3 length is 15 residues. The CDR3 spells CASRGRQPHTDTQYF. CDR3 sequence (DNA): TGTGCCAGCAGAGGTCGACAGCCACACACAGATACGCAGTATTTT.

The V gene is TRBV9, the J gene TRBJ1-3; tentative D call: TRBD1 (5 bases). The germline V gene has CDR1 SGDLS and CDR2 YYNGEE. CDR3 length equals 15 residues. V was clipped by 7 bases and J by 4 bases, with 18 bases between them. This CDR3 is CASDPGGGYGNTIYF. DNA of the CDR3: TGTGCCAGCGACCCTGGGGGAGGCTACGGAAACACCATATATTTT.